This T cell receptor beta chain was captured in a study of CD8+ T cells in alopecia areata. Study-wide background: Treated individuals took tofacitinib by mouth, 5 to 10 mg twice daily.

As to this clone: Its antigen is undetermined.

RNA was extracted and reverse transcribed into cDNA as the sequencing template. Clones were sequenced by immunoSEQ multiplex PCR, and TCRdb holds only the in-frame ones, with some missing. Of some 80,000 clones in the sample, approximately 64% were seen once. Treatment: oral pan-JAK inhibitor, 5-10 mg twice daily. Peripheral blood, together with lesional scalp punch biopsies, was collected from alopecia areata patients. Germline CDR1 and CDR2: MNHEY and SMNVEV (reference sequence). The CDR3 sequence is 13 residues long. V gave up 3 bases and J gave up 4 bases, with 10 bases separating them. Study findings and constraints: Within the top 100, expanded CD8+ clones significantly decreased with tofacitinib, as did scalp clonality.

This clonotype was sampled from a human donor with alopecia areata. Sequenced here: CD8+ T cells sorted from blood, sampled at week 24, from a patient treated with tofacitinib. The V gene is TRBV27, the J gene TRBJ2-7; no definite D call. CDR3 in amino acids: CASSFRTNYEQYF. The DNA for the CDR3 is TGTGCCAGCAGTTTCCGGACCAATTACGAGCAGTACTTC.